These 10 T cell receptor beta chains were sequenced from one sample in a study of cytomegalovirus exposure and HLA in healthy donors. The PCR ran on 60 Vbeta and 13 Jbeta primers. Sequencing used immunoSEQ multiplex PCR; TCRdb keeps in-frame clones, though not all of them. The table has 150,000 to 200,000 clones, 81% seen once. The sample consisted of PBMCs. The receptors derive from a man between 18 and 35 years old in good health and CMV-seronegative.

This clone was seen once. V is TRBV5-4 and J is TRBJ2-5; D is uncertain. CDR3 size: 11 residues. Germline-derived CDR1 and CDR2 are SGHNT and YYREEE (reference sequence). Trimming removed 2 bases at V and 4 bases at J, with 3 bases between. DNA for the CDR3: TGTGCCAGCAGCTTACTAGAGACCCAGTACTTC. Protein product: CASSLLETQYF.

The rearrangement joins TRBV5-1 to TRBJ2-3; TRBD2 agrees at 8 bases. Germline V gene data show CDR1 as SGHRS and CDR2 as YFSETQ. The V segment lost 5 bases and the J segment 1 base; nucleotides outside the gene matches: 6. The CDR3 sequence is 15 residues long. The CDR3 reads CASRHLTSGTDTQYF. DNA for the CDR3: TGCGCCAGCAGGCATCTGACTAGCGGCACAGATACGCAGTATTTT.

The chain combines TRBV12-5 with TRBJ1-1; D is ambiguous. V was shortened by 9 bases and J by 1 base, with 12 bases between the two germline ends. The CDR3 totals 13 residues. Per the germline V gene, CDR1 is LGHNT and CDR2 is FRNRAP. Here the CDR3 reads CASNLAGNTEAFF. In DNA, the CDR3 is TGTGCTAGCAATCTGGCAGGGAACACTGAAGCTTTCTTT. The full variable domain, in which reference TRBV12-5 and TRBJ1-1 provide the parts outside the CDR3, is DARVTQTPRHKVTEMGQEVTMRCQPILGHNTVFWYRQTMMQGLELLAYFRNRAPLDDSGMPKDRFSAEMPDATLATLKIQPSEPRDSAVYFCASNLAGNTEAFFGQGTRLTVV.

This chain links TRBV5-6 with TRBJ2-7, with D tentatively TRBD1 (7 bases). The V gene lost 4 bases and the J gene lost 4 bases, with 18 bases spanning the gap. The CDR3 consists of 15 residues. The germline gives CDR1 SGHDT, CDR2 YYEEEE. The CDR3 nucleotides are TGTGCCAGCAGCCCGAGGGGGGACAGTGAATACGAGCAGTACTTC. Encoded protein: CASSPRGDSEYEQYF. Full variable domain (remainder filled in from reference TRBV5-6 and TRBJ2-7): DAGVTQSPTHLIKTRGQQVTLRCSPKSGHDTVSWYQQALGQGPQFIFQYYEEEERQRGNFPDRFSGHQFPNYSSELNVNALLLGDSALYLCASSPRGDSEYEQYFGPGTRLTVT.

The chain recombines TRBV9 with TRBJ1-5; 7 bases fit TRBD1. The CDR3 totals 15 residues. J was trimmed by 0 bases and V by 6 bases; bases with no gene match: 6. CDR1 is SGDLS and CDR2 is YYNGEE in the germline V gene. The CDR3 is CASNTGAYSNQPQHF. The CDR3 DNA reads as TGTGCCAGCAATACAGGGGCGTATAGCAATCAGCCCCAGCATTTT.

The V and J genes are TRBV18 and TRBJ2-1; 8 bases are a match to TRBD2. The CDR3 is 17 residues long. After removal of 2 bases from V and 5 bases from J, the junction contained 11 bases not matched to a gene. Germline CDR1 and CDR2: KGHSH and LQKENI. The CDR3 nucleotides read TGTGCCAGCTCACCAATATTTGAGCGGGGGTTACACAATGAGCAGTTCTTC. Its protein product is CASSPIFERGLHNEQFF.

This clone has only one observation. The chain employs TRBV5-4 and TRBJ1-1; 7 bases are shared with TRBD1. The CDR3 consists of 14 residues. Looked up from germline, CDR1 is SGHNT and CDR2 is YYREEE (reference sequence). With V trimmed by 3 bases and J by 3 bases, 5 bases remained unmatched. This CDR3 reads CASSYTGAYTEAFF. In DNA, the CDR3 is TGTGCCAGCAGCTATACAGGGGCCTACACTGAAGCTTTCTTT.

V is TRBV11-2 and J is TRBJ2-1; no definite D call. The CDR3 spans 11 residues. In germline, CDR1 is SGHAT, CDR2 FQNNGV. The germline V and J ends were trimmed by 4 bases and 7 bases, with 5 bases remaining between them. This CDR3 is CASSSLNEQFF. In nucleotides, the CDR3 is TGTGCCAGCAGCTCCCTTAATGAGCAGTTCTTC.

The genes are TRBV7-8 and TRBJ1-4, with TRBD1 matching 10 bases. In germline, CDR1 is SGHVS, CDR2 FQNEAQ. Germline trimming cut 5 bases from V and 5 bases from J; bases unmatched to any gene: 8. This CDR3 spans 16 amino acids. The CDR3 sequence is CASSRGGQGGNEKLFF. The CDR3 DNA follows: TGTGCCAGCAGCCGAGGAGGACAGGGGGGGAATGAAAAACTGTTTTTT.

The V gene is TRBV7-2, the J gene TRBJ2-5; no definite D call. The germline CDR1 and CDR2 sequences are SGHTA and FQGNSA. The CDR3 has 13 residues. Trimming removed 3 bases from V and 4 bases from J, with 9 bases in between. Written as DNA, the CDR3 is TGTGCCAGCAGCTTGGGCAGTGCAGAGACCCAGTACTTC. It specifies CASSLGSAETQYF.